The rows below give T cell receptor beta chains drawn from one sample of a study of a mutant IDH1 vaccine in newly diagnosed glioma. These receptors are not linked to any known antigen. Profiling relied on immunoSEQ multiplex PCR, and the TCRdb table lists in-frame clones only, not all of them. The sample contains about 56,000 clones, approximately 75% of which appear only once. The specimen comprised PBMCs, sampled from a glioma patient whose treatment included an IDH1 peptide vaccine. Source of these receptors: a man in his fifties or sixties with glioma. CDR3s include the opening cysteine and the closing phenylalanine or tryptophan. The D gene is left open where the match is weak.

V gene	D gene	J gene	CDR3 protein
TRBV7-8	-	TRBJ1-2	CASSLVSQGEHTF
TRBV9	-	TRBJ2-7	CASSPDTRDEQYF
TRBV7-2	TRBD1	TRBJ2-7	CASSSRQGTEQYF
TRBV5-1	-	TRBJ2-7	CASSLETLSSYEQYF
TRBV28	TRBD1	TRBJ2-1	CASSLFGAGGRNEQFF
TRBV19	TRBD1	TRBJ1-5	CASSIPLDRDNQPQHF
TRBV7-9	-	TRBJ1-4	CASSSGRIEKLFF
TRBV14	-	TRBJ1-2	CASSQEGHNYGYTF
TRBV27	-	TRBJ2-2	CASSYRGADTGELFF
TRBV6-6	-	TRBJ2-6	CASSSPVAPGANVLTF
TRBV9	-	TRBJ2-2	CASSVVTGLTGFAGELFF
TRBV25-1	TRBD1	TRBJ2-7	CASSTGGSYEQYF
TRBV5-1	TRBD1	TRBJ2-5	CASSSGTGAKTQYF
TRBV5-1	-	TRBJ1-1	CASSLSPRNTEAFF
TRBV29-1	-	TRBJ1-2	CSVGGVDGYTF
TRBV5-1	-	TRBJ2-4	CASSSTTGRTKNIQYF
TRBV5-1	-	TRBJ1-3	CASSLEGSFGNTIYF
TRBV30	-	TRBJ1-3	CAWSRGRTGNTIYF
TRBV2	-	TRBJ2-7	CASGGNIGAEQYF
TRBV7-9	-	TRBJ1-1	CASSLELGTEAFF
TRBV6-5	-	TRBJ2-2	CATISITNTGELFF
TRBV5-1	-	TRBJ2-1	CASSLETTGAEQFF
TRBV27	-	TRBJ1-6	CASSRAGAPLHF
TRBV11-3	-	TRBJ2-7	CASSLGAGPLIPYEQYF
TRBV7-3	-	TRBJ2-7	CASPTRDEVREQYF
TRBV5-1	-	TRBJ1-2	CASSLGGRTYGYTF
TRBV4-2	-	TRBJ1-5	CASSQSGGQPQHF
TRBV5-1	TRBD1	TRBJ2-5	CASRVMGQGYQETQYF
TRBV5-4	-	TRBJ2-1	CASSLGGPEQFF
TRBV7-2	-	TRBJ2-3	CASSQEGGSSTDTQYF
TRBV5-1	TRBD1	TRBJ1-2	CASSLGDRPYGYTF
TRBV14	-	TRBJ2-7	CASGTFSYEQYF
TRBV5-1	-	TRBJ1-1	CASSNTQNTEAFF
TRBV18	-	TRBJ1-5	CASSPELPRNQPQHF
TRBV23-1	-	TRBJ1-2	CASSQLSDRSSYGYTF
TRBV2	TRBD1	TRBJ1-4	CASNPTGGNEKLFF
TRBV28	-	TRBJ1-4	CASSLSGELAKLFF
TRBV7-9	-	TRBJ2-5	CASTPYGQTQETQYF
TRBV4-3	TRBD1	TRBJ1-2	CASSQAGTGGAEGYTF
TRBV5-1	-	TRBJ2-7	CASSLEEQLGEQYF
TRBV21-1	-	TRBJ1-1	CASSKGNTEAFF
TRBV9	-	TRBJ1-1	CASSPHRGKDTEAFF
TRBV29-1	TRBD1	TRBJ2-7	CSVTPRGSYEQYF
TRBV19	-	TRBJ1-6	CASSPRDSLNSPLHF